The present entry profiles one TCR beta chain with its context. The antigen is undetermined. These data are taken from a study of response to subunit inactivated influenza vaccine. Whole-study results and caveats: Researchers suggested that each seasonal influenza vaccination recruits few new T cells.

The V segment lost 6 bases and the J segment 3 bases; nucleotides outside the gene matches: 11. This CDR3 region has 16 residues. TCRdb reanalysed the RT-PCR reads using MiXCR and keeps one entry per CDR3 protein. The sample yields roughly 500,000 distinct CDR3 sequences, about 25% seen once. Source: CD4+ T cells sorted from PBMCs, taken 4 to 6 days after vaccination. This clonotype originated in a man between 45 and 60 years old who received an inactivated influenza vaccine. This chain links TRBV12-3 or TRBV12-4 with TRBJ2-1; TRBD1 aligns across 7 bases. For the CDR3, the DNA is TGTGCCAGCAGGGCTGACAGGGACATATACTACAATGAGCAGTTCTTC. Protein: CASRADRDIYYNEQFF.